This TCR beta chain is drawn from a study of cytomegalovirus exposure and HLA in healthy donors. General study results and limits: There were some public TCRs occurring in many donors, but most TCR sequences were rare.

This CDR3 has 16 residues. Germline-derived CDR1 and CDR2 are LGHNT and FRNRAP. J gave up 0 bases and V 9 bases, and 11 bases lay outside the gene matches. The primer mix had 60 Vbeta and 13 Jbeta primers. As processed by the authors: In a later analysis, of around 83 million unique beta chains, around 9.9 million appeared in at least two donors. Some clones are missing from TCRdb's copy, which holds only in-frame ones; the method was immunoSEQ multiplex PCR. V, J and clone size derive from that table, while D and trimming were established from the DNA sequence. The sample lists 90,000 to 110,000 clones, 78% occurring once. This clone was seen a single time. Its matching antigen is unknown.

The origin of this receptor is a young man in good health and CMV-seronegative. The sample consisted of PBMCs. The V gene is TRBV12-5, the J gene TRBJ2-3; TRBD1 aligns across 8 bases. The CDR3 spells CASNARDRSSTDTQYF. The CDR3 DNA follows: TGTGCTAGCAATGCCCGGGACAGGAGTAGCACAGATACGCAGTATTTT.